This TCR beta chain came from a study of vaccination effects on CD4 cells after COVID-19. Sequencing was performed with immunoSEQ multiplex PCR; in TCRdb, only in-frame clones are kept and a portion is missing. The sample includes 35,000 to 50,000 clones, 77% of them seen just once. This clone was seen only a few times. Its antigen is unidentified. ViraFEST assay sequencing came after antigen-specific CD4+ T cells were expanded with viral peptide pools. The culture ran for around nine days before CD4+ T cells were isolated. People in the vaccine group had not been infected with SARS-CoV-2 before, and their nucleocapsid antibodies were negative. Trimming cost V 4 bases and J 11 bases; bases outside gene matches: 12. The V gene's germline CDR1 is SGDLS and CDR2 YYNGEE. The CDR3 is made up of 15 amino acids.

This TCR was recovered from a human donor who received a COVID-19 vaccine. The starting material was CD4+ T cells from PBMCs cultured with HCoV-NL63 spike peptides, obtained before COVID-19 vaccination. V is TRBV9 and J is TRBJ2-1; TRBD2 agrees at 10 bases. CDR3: CASSPALLAGTQQFF. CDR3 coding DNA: TGTGCCAGCAGCCCCGCTTTACTAGCGGGAACCCAGCAGTTCTTC.